These 24 T cell receptor beta chains were all obtained from the same sample, sequenced in a study of T cell changes during pregnancy in multiple sclerosis. Using immunoSEQ multiplex PCR, the repertoire was profiled, and TCRdb retains in-frame clones only, with some absent. Of about 59,000 clones in the sample, approximately 94% were seen once. Here the sequenced sample was CD8+ T cells from peripheral blood mononuclear cells, taken after pregnancy. The receptors derive from a female donor with multiple sclerosis, enrolled in a pregnancy study.

DNA for the CDR3: TGTGCCAGCAGCCAACCTTCGCCGGGACAGGGGGCGATTCGTACGCAGTATTTT. It encodes CASSQPSPGQGAIRTQYF. The V gene is TRBV14, the J gene TRBJ2-3, with 12 bases aligning to TRBD1. The CDR3 is made up of 18 amino acids. Trimming at V came to 2 bases and at J to 8 bases, leaving 14 bases not matched to a gene. Germline CDR1 reads SGHDN; CDR2 reads FVKESK.

This clone was observed a single time. The chain couples TRBV4-1 to TRBJ2-7, with D possibly TRBD2 on 6 matching bases. This CDR3 is built from 14 residues. Germline-derived CDR1 and CDR2 are MGHRA and YSYEKL. V was cut by 1 base and J by 0 bases, with 7 bases left in between. The CDR3 region is CASSQASVSYEQYF. CDR3 sequence (DNA): TGCGCCAGCAGCCAAGCTAGCGTCTCCTACGAGCAGTACTTC.

The V call is TRBV9, the J call TRBJ2-1; D might be TRBD1 (5 bases). The V gene's germline CDR1 is SGDLS and CDR2 YYNGEE. The length of the CDR3 is 15 residues. V lost 6 bases to trimming and J lost 0 bases, with 13 bases between them. The CDR3 is CASKDTGDSYNEQFF. The CDR3, as DNA: TGTGCCAGCAAAGACACAGGCGACTCCTACAATGAGCAGTTCTTC. The whole variable domain, filled in from reference TRBV9 and TRBJ2-1, reads DSGVTQTPKHLITATGQRVTLRCSPRSGDLSVYWYQQSLDQGLQFLIQYYNGEERAKGNILERFSAQQFPDLHSELNLSSLELGDSALYFCASKDTGDSYNEQFFGPGTRLTVL.

CDR3 sequence reads: CASSPTSGRYNYEQYF. DNA of the CDR3: TGTGCCAGCAGTCCCACAAGCGGGAGATACAACTACGAGCAGTACTTC. V gene TRBV27 combines with J gene TRBJ2-7; 8 nucleotides line up with TRBD2. CDR1 MNHEY and CDR2 SMNVEV come from the germline V gene (reference sequence). There are 16 residues in the CDR3. Trimming took 5 bases from V and 3 from J; bases not matched to a gene: 12.

This clone appeared once. The chain has TRBV27 and TRBJ1-2; 8 positions match TRBD1. There are 14 residues in the CDR3. With 6 bases clipped from V and 5 bases from J, the junction kept 8 bases outside the gene matches. Per germline, CDR1 MNHEY and CDR2 SMNVEV (reference sequence). The CDR3 DNA reads as TGTGCCAGCAGACCAGGGGGCGCGGTATATGGCTACACCTTC. Translated: CASRPGGAVYGYTF.

The chain uses TRBV27 and TRBJ1-2; TRBD1 matches at 7 bases. The junction had 4 bases not matched to a gene; V was cut back by 3 bases and J by 6 bases. Germline CDR1 and CDR2: MNHEY and SMNVEV (reference sequence). This CDR3 has 13 amino acids. The CDR3 region is CASSFYTGDGYTF. In nucleotides, the CDR3 is TGTGCCAGCAGTTTTTATACAGGGGATGGCTACACCTTC.

Notes on this clone: Other DNA sequences in this sample translate to the same CDR3. V usage is TRBV5-1 and J usage is TRBJ2-7; D may be TRBD2 (7 bases). The CDR3 spans 14 residues. V dropped 0 bases and J dropped 7 bases, with 14 bases sitting between them. Germline CDR1 and CDR2: SGHRS and YFSETQ. The CDR3 loop reads CASSLAGGAREQYF. CDR3 nucleotides: TGCGCCAGCAGCTTGGCTGGGGGGGCGCGGGAGCAGTACTTC. Variable domain in full (rest from reference TRBV5-1 and TRBJ2-7): KAGVTQTPRYLIKTRGQQVTLSCSPISGHRSVSWYQQTPGQGLQFLFEYFSETQRNKGNFPGRFSGRQFSNSRSEMNVSTLELGDSALYLCASSLAGGAREQYFGPGTRLTVT.

The V gene is TRBV7-9, the J gene TRBJ2-3; 8 bases are shared with TRBD2. With 5 bases clipped from V and 4 bases from J, the junction kept 8 bases outside the gene matches. This CDR3 region has 15 residues. CDR1 is SEHNR, CDR2 FQNEAQ, per germline (reference sequence). The CDR3 spells CASSPLAENPDTQYF. CDR3 DNA sequence: TGTGCCAGCAGCCCACTAGCGGAGAATCCAGATACGCAGTATTTT. Full variable domain (missing parts from reference TRBV7-9 and TRBJ2-3): DTGVSQNPRHKITKRGQNVTFRCDPISEHNRLYWYRQTLGQGPEFLTYFQNEAQLEKSRLLSDRFSAERPKGSFSTLEIQRTEQGDSAMYLCASSPLAENPDTQYFGPGTRLTVL.

This rearrangement joins TRBV5-1 to TRBJ2-1; no reliable D call. CDR3 length equals 13 residues. Germline V lookup: CDR1 SGHRS, CDR2 YFSETQ. V was pared by 0 bases and J by 4 bases, with 5 bases between. CDR3 DNA sequence: TGCGCCAGCAGCTTGGATGAGTACAATGAGCAGTTCTTC. Translated: CASSLDEYNEQFF.

The rearrangement uses TRBV9 and TRBJ1-2, with 9 bases aligning to TRBD1. The junction had 7 bases not matched to a gene; V was cut back by 3 bases and J by 7 bases. CDR1 and CDR2 from the germline V gene are SGDLS and YYNGEE. The CDR3 has 14 amino acids. For the CDR3, the DNA is TGTGCCAGCAGCGCCCGAGACAGGGGGGGTGGCTACACCTTC. It is translated as CASSARDRGGGYTF.

This clone was seen only a few times. The J gene is TRBJ1-1, the V gene TRBV30, with 8 bases lining up with TRBD1. The V gene's germline CDR1 is GTSNPN and CDR2 SVGIG (reference sequence). This CDR3 has 12 amino acids. V dropped 4 bases and J dropped 6; count of bases not matched to a gene: 4. The CDR3 DNA is TGTGCCTGGACCACAGGGGGTCCTGAAGCTTTCTTT. Protein sequence: CAWTTGGPEAFF.

This clone occurred once. V usage is TRBV15 and J usage is TRBJ2-5; 9 bases are shared with TRBD2. Trimming cost V 0 bases and J 4 bases; bases outside gene matches: 3. The CDR3 has 15 residues. Germline assignment: CDR1 LNHNV and CDR2 YYDKDF (reference sequence). CDR3 protein: CATSRDGGGGETQYF. DNA of the CDR3: TGTGCCACCAGCAGAGATGGCGGGGGGGGAGAGACCCAGTACTTC.

This clone has a handful of counts. This chain connects TRBV7-9 to TRBJ2-7; 8 positions agree with TRBD1. Germline CDR1 and CDR2: SEHNR and FQNEAQ (reference sequence). After removal of 5 bases from V and 2 bases from J, the junction contained 2 bases not matched to a gene. The CDR3 is 13 residues long. The CDR3 sequence is CASSGQGTYEQYF. Here the CDR3 DNA reads TGTGCCAGCAGCGGACAGGGAACCTACGAGCAGTACTTC.

As to this clone: Other DNA sequences within the sample encode an identical CDR3. The CDR3 here is CASSLGGQETQYF. As DNA, the CDR3 is TGTGCCAGCAGCTTGGGGGGACAAGAGACCCAGTACTTC. The chain links TRBV7-9 to TRBJ2-5, with D possibly matching TRBD2 (6 bases). Germline V gene lookup returns CDR1 SEHNR and CDR2 FQNEAQ (reference sequence). The V and J ends lost 3 bases and 2 bases respectively, with 7 bases between them. This CDR3 is 13 amino acids long.

This chain links TRBV5-4 with TRBJ2-5, with D possibly being TRBD1 (5 bases). Germline CDR1 reads SGHNT; CDR2 reads YYREEE (reference sequence). Trimming pared 0 bases from V and 4 bases from J, leaving 13 bases between. CDR3 length equals 15 residues. CDR3 sequence: CASSLGFTGSETQYF. The CDR3 bases are TGTGCCAGCAGCTTGGGATTCACAGGATCAGAGACCCAGTACTTC.

The chain couples TRBV4-1 to TRBJ2-6, with 9 nucleotides matching TRBD1. The germline gives CDR1 MGHRA, CDR2 YSYEKL. The CDR3 has 16 amino acids. The V segment lost 3 bases and the J segment 4 bases; nucleotides outside the gene matches: 4. The DNA of the CDR3 is TGCGCCAGCAGCCAGGGGACAGGGCTGGGGGCCAACGTCCTGACTTTC. Amino acids: CASSQGTGLGANVLTF.

The gene calls are TRBV5-1 and TRBJ2-3, with D perhaps matching TRBD1 (6 bases). Germline values: CDR1 SGHRS, CDR2 YFSETQ. With 0 bases removed from V and 3 bases from J, the gap between germline ends came to 11 bases. The CDR3 covers 15 residues. CDR3 in amino acids: CASSLGTVQTDTQYF. Here the CDR3 DNA reads TGCGCCAGCAGCTTGGGGACAGTGCAAACAGATACGCAGTATTTT.

The chain is built from TRBV6-1 and TRBJ2-1; 9 bases agree with TRBD1. With 2 bases clipped from V and 8 bases from J, the junction kept 10 bases outside the gene matches. The CDR3 contains 16 residues. The germline V gene has CDR1 MNHNS and CDR2 SASEGT. CDR3: CASSESRTGEAYEQFF. The CDR3 DNA is TGTGCCAGCAGTGAAAGTAGGACAGGGGAGGCCTATGAGCAGTTCTTC.

V gene TRBV15 combines with J gene TRBJ1-1, with 8 bases aligning to TRBD1. This CDR3 is 13 amino acids long. Germline V gene sequence: CDR1 LNHNV, CDR2 YYDKDF (reference sequence). V lost 6 bases and J lost 5; bases outside the gene matches: 5. The CDR3 sequence is CATSEHRGTEAFF. The CDR3 region has the DNA TGTGCCACCAGTGAACACAGGGGGACTGAAGCTTTCTTT. Filled out from reference TRBV15 and TRBJ1-1, the complete variable domain reads DAMVIQNPRYQVTQFGKPVTLSCSQTLNHNVMYWYQQKSSQAPKLLFHYYDKDFNNEADTPDNFQSRRPNTSFCFLDIRSPGLGDTAMYLCATSEHRGTEAFFGQGTRLTVV.

This chain links TRBV6-1 with TRBJ1-5; 11 bases agree with TRBD1. With 3 bases clipped from V and 8 bases from J, the junction kept 9 bases outside the gene matches. Germline CDR1 MNHNS, CDR2 SASEGT. The CDR3 length is 16 residues. The CDR3 sequence is CASSDPRTGGREPQHF. The DNA for the CDR3 is TGTGCCAGCAGTGACCCAAGGACAGGGGGCCGGGAGCCCCAGCATTTT.

This clone was counted a single time. The chain uses TRBV18 and TRBJ1-2, with a tentative D call TRBD1 (5 bases). This CDR3 is built from 16 residues. Deletions cut 3 bases from V and 0 bases from J, with 14 bases between. The V gene's germline CDR1 is KGHSH and CDR2 LQKENI. CDR3 sequence: CASSPSWGEANYGYTF. CDR3 bases: TGTGCCAGCTCACCTTCCTGGGGGGAAGCTAACTATGGCTACACCTTC.

The chain couples TRBV9 to TRBJ2-7; tentatively, D is TRBD2 (6 bases). Germline CDR1 and CDR2: SGDLS and YYNGEE. CDR3 size: 15 residues. Trimming stripped 0 bases from V and 3 bases from J, with 13 bases between. CDR3 in amino acids: CASSVAEGRGYEQYF. CDR3 nucleotides: TGTGCCAGCAGCGTAGCGGAGGGGCGAGGCTACGAGCAGTACTTC.

The V call is TRBV15, the J call TRBJ1-3; tentative D call: TRBD1 (5 bases). This CDR3 is 16 amino acids long. Between the trimmed V and J ends, which lost 0 bases and 1 base, there was a span of 10 bases. In germline, CDR1 is LNHNV, CDR2 YYDKDF (reference sequence). CDR3 loop: CATSRDPAGSGNTIYF. In DNA form, the CDR3 reads TGTGCCACCAGCAGAGATCCCGCAGGGTCTGGAAACACCATATATTTT.

The chain couples TRBV9 to TRBJ2-7; 7 bases align to TRBD1. Trimming removed 4 bases from V and 0 bases from J; junction bases left unmatched: 10. The V gene's germline CDR1 is SGDLS and CDR2 YYNGEE. This CDR3 contains 16 residues. The CDR3 DNA reads TGTGCCAGCAGCAACTCCCCAGGGGGTAGCTCCTACGAGCAGTACTTC. It codes for CASSNSPGGSSYEQYF.